One and the same sample provided the 7 T cell receptor beta chains below, sequenced in a study of monozygotic twins with inflammatory bowel disease. TCRdb reprocessed the 5' RACE reads; each CDR3 protein has one entry and no DNA is given. The table lists approximately 400,000 distinct CDR3 sequences, with under 3% in the top ten. The sample was blood. These receptors all stem from a human donor with ulcerative colitis or Crohn's disease, or a healthy co-twin of an affected twin (not recorded which).

The chain combines TRBV20-1 with TRBJ1-1; TCRdb returns TRBD1, unconfirmable since there is no DNA. Looked up from germline, CDR1 is DFQATT and CDR2 is SNEGSKA (reference sequence). The CDR3 has 13 residues. CDR3 sequence: CSAQSQGVRVAFF.

V and J are TRBV7-9 and TRBJ2-5; TCRdb lists TRBD2, though no DNA is available to test this call. CDR3 size: 15 residues. Germline CDR1 and CDR2: SEHNR and FQNEAQ (reference sequence). The CDR3 sequence is CASSATLAAQETQYF.

The V gene is TRBV7-9, the J gene TRBJ1-1; TCRdb gives TRBD1 as the D gene, but with no DNA this cannot be confirmed. The length of the CDR3 is 14 residues. Germline assignment: CDR1 SEHNR and CDR2 FQNEAQ (reference sequence). CDR3 amino acids: CASSSTGKNTEAFF.

CDR3 sequence reads: CASSRSTGANVLTF. V gene TRBV27 combines with J gene TRBJ2-6. Germline V lookup: CDR1 MNHEY, CDR2 SMNVEV (reference sequence). The CDR3 runs 14 residues. Combining the CDR3 with reference TRBV27 and TRBJ2-6 gives the whole variable domain EAQVTQNPRYLITVTGKKLTVTCSQNMNHEYMSWYRQDPGLGLRQIYYSMNVEVTDKGDVPEGYKVSRKEKRNFPLILESPSPNQTSLYFCASSRSTGANVLTFGAGSRLTVL.

The chain is built from TRBV7-9 and TRBJ1-1. CDR3 size: 14 residues. Germline V gene sequence: CDR1 SEHNR, CDR2 FQNEAQ (reference sequence). This CDR3 is CASSPRQTNTEAFF.

The chain combines TRBV14 with TRBJ2-1; the TRBD2 assignment by TCRdb is unverifiable without DNA. Germline V lookup: CDR1 SGHDN, CDR2 FVKESK. The length of the CDR3 is 15 residues. CDR3 loop: CASSRIGGPWEEQFF.

The chain combines TRBV10-3 with TRBJ2-3; as DNA is missing, the TRBD2 call by TCRdb cannot be tested. This CDR3 spans 14 amino acids. Germline CDR1 ENHRY, CDR2 SYGVKD. CDR3: CATETSGRGDTQYF.